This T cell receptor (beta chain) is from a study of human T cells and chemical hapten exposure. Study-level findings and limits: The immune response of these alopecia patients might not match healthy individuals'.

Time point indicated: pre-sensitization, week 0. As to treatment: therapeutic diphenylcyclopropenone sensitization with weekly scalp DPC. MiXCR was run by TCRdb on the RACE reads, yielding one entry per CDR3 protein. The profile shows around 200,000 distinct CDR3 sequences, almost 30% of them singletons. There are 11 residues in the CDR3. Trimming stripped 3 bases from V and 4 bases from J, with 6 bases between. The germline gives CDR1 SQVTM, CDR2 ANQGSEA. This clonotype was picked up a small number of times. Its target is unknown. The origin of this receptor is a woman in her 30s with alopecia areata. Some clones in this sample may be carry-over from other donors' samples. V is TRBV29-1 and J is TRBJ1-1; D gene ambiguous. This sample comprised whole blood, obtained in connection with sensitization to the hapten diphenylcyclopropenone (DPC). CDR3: CSVEYGTEAFF. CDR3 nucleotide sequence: TGCAGCGTTGAGTATGGCACTGAAGCTTTCTTT.